The 32 T cell receptor beta chains reported below all come from one sample, sequenced in a study of T cell changes during pregnancy in multiple sclerosis. TCRdb keeps only in-frame clones here, not all; method: immunoSEQ multiplex PCR. The table lists more than 80,000 clones, just under 95% of them singletons. This specimen was peripheral blood, taken after pregnancy. These receptor sequences come from a female donor with multiple sclerosis, enrolled in a pregnancy study.

This clone was detected a few times. The chain is built from TRBV12-5 and TRBJ1-1; TRBD1 matches at 10 bases. This CDR3 has 15 amino acids. Germline V gene data show CDR1 as LGHNT and CDR2 as FRNRAP. The V and J ends lost 5 bases and 2 bases, in that order; junction bases with no gene match: 5. CDR3 DNA: TGTGCTAGTGGTACCGGGACAGGGGAAAACACTGAAGCTTTCTTT. Protein product: CASGTGTGENTEAFF.

This chain joins TRBV27 and TRBJ2-7; 7 bases fit TRBD1. The CDR3 sequence is 14 residues long. V shed 8 bases, J shed 0 bases, and the junction held 7 bases outside the gene matches. Germline CDR1 and CDR2: MNHEY and SMNVEV (reference sequence). CDR3 DNA sequence: TGTGCCAGCGCACCGGACAGGATCTCCTACGAGCAGTACTTC. This sequence encodes CASAPDRISYEQYF.

The chain couples TRBV4-1 to TRBJ2-3; D not certain. Trimming removed 4 bases from V and 0 bases from J, with 14 bases in between. The CDR3 is 16 amino acids. From germline, CDR1 is MGHRA and CDR2 YSYEKL. CDR3 nucleotides: TGCGCCAGCAGCCCCCGATTCCTGACTAGCACAGATACGCAGTATTTT. Its protein is CASSPRFLTSTDTQYF.

The gene calls are TRBV13 and TRBJ1-1; TRBD1 aligns across 11 bases. The germline gives CDR1 PRHDT, CDR2 FYEKMQ (reference sequence). CDR3 length: 16 amino acids. Germline trimming cut 5 bases from V and 7 bases from J; bases unmatched to any gene: 12. The CDR3 protein is CASSIWTGGDKGEAFF. The CDR3 DNA reads TGTGCCAGCAGCATCTGGACAGGGGGCGACAAAGGTGAAGCTTTCTTT.

The chain links TRBV6-6 to TRBJ1-2, with D unresolved. CDR3 length: 16 residues. Per germline, CDR1 MNHNY and CDR2 SVGAGI (reference sequence). V gave up 2 bases and J gave up 4 bases, with 17 bases separating them. The CDR3 sequence is CASSYPLSGRLYGYTF. The DNA for the CDR3 is TGTGCCAGCAGTTACCCCCTGAGCGGCCGCCTCTATGGCTACACCTTC.

This clone was counted once. V gene TRBV6-5 combines with J gene TRBJ1-2; D might be TRBD1 (5 bases). The germline V gene encodes CDR1 MNHEY and CDR2 SVGAGI. Trimming left V 10 bases short and J 7 bases short, with 13 bases between. The CDR3 sequence is 11 residues long. This chain's CDR3 is CATHGGSGYTF. The CDR3, as DNA: TGTGCCACCCACGGGGGAAGTGGCTACACCTTC.

The V call is TRBV30, the J call TRBJ1-2; D is possibly TRBD1 (5 bases). V was cut by 3 bases and J by 5 bases, with 13 bases left in between. The CDR3 loop spans 13 amino acids. Germline CDR1 GTSNPN, CDR2 SVGIG (reference sequence). The CDR3 DNA follows: TGTGCCTGGAGGAGATACGGGGGTTATGGCTACACCTTC. It codes for CAWRRYGGYGYTF.

The chain uses TRBV7-7 and TRBJ2-7; maybe TRBD1 (6 bases). Trimming took 1 base from V and 0 from J, leaving 10 bases between them. This CDR3 spans 15 amino acids. Germline CDR1 and CDR2: SSHAT and FNYEAQ (reference sequence). The CDR3 region has the DNA TGTGCCAGCAGCTTAGAACAGGGAGCCTCCTACGAGCAGTACTTC. It specifies CASSLEQGASYEQYF.

V gene TRBV11-2 combines with J gene TRBJ2-5; D is possibly TRBD2 (7 bases). Germline loops: CDR1 SGHAT, CDR2 FQNNGV. This CDR3 contains 14 residues. V lost 4 bases and J lost 7, with 16 bases in between. CDR3 sequence: CASSSTRRGGTQYF. The CDR3 coding sequence is TGTGCCAGCAGCTCGACGCGGAGGGGGGGGACCCAGTACTTC.

This chain uses TRBV2 with TRBJ2-1; TRBD2 aligns across 10 bases. Germline V gene sequence: CDR1 SNHLY, CDR2 FYNNEI. Losses at the gene ends were 2 bases for V and 9 bases for J; bases not matched to a gene: 13. The CDR3 contains 17 residues. The CDR3 bases are TGTGCCAGCAGTGAACTAGCGGGAGCCTTACAAGGAAGTGAGCAGTTCTTC. Protein: CASSELAGALQGSEQFF. Drawing the rest from reference TRBV2 and TRBJ2-1, the complete variable domain is EPEVTQTPSHQVTQMGQEVILRCVPISNHLYFYWYRQILGQKVEFLVSFYNNEISEKSEIFDDQFSVERPDGSNFTLKIRSTKLEDSAMYFCASSELAGALQGSEQFFGPGTRLTVL.

The chain combines TRBV20-1 with TRBJ1-2; the D is unclear. Trimming shortened V by 5 bases and J by 8 bases, and 12 bases separated the two germline ends. The length of the CDR3 is 11 residues. The germline V gene encodes CDR1 DFQATT and CDR2 SNEGSKA (reference sequence). CDR3 sequence (DNA): TGCAGTGCTTTCTTACCGGGGGGCTACACCTTC. This sequence encodes CSAFLPGGYTF.

This chain connects TRBV30 to TRBJ2-5; D might be TRBD1 (5 bases). The CDR3 consists of 12 residues. Looked up from germline, CDR1 is GTSNPN and CDR2 is SVGIG (reference sequence). Trimming shortened V by 1 base and J by 5 bases, and 8 bases separated the two germline ends. The DNA for the CDR3 is TGTGCCTGGAGTGAGGGGTCGGAGACCCAGTACTTC. As protein: CAWSEGSETQYF.

The count of this clone is one. The J gene is TRBJ2-5, the V gene TRBV18, with D possibly matching TRBD2 (6 bases). V was trimmed by 2 bases and J by 5 bases, leaving 18 bases between them. CDR1 and CDR2 (germline): KGHSH, LQKENI. This CDR3 is 16 amino acids long. The CDR3 nucleotides read TGTGCCAGCTCACCAGATCCGGGCGGCGGAGGGGAGACCCAGTACTTC. Protein product: CASSPDPGGGGETQYF. Full variable domain (missing parts from reference TRBV18 and TRBJ2-5): NAGVMQNPRHLVRRRGQEARLRCSPMKGHSHVYWYRQLPEEGLKFMVYLQKENIIDESGMPKERFSAEFPKEGPSILRIQQVVRGDSAAYFCASSPDPGGGGETQYFGPGTRLLVL.

The rearrangement uses TRBV7-7 and TRBJ2-1, with 8 bases fitting TRBD2. The J segment lost 9 bases and the V segment lost 5 bases, leaving 6 bases of the junction unmatched. The germline V gene encodes CDR1 SSHAT and CDR2 FNYEAQ (reference sequence). CDR3 length equals 13 residues. DNA for the CDR3: TGTGCCAGCAGCCGGGGGGGGATTGGTGAGCAGTTCTTC. Translating gives CASSRGGIGEQFF.

This clone appeared a single time. The V gene is TRBV2, the J gene TRBJ1-3; 7 positions match TRBD1. This CDR3 region has 15 residues. Looked up from germline, CDR1 is SNHLY and CDR2 is FYNNEI. V trimming: 6 bases; J trimming: 7 bases; junction bases outside the gene matches: 12. For the CDR3, the DNA is TGTGCCAGCAGCCCCATCAAGAGGGGGCTTAACACCATATATTTT. Residues: CASSPIKRGLNTIYF.

About this clone: The junction departs from the called germline gene at one end, perhaps through a read error. The chain couples TRBV30 to TRBJ2-5; D might be TRBD2 (7 bases). Germline CDR1 is GTSNPN and CDR2 is SVGIG (reference sequence). CDR3 length: 13 residues. The CDR3 sequence: CAWGRGGQGTQYF. The CDR3 DNA reads as TGTGCCTGGGGGAGGGGGGGACAAGGGACCCAGTACTTC.

The chain combines TRBV5-6 with TRBJ1-2, with D perhaps TRBD1 (5 bases). Trimming took 1 base from V and 6 from J, leaving 22 bases between them. This CDR3 comprises 17 residues. Germline assignment: CDR1 SGHDT and CDR2 YYEEEE. DNA for the CDR3: TGTGCCAGCAGCTTGTCGGAGGGGATCTTTAAAGTTGATGGCTACACCTTC. Translated: CASSLSEGIFKVDGYTF.

The V call is TRBV6-6, the J call TRBJ1-6, with TRBD1 matching 7 bases. CDR3 size: 15 residues. From germline, CDR1 is MNHNY and CDR2 SVGAGI (reference sequence). V dropped 4 bases and J dropped 9; count of bases not matched to a gene: 9. The CDR3 bases are TGTGCCAGCAGTTTCACCGGGACAGATAGTTCACCCCTCCACTTT. The encoded protein is CASSFTGTDSSPLHF.

The chain combines TRBV28 with TRBJ2-1; 12 bases match TRBD2. Germline V CDR1 and CDR2: MDHEN, SYDVKM. This CDR3 region has 15 residues. Trimming at V came to 5 bases and at J to 10 bases, leaving 9 bases not matched to a gene. In DNA form, the CDR3 reads TGTGCCAGCAGTAGACTAGCGGGAGCCTCAGGGGAGCAGTTCTTC. Its translation is CASSRLAGASGEQFF.

The table lists this clone with a count of one. The rearrangement uses TRBV5-1 and TRBJ2-7, with D possibly matching TRBD1 (7 bases). Per germline, CDR1 SGHRS and CDR2 YFSETQ. The V gene lost 4 bases and the J gene lost 2 bases, with 22 bases spanning the gap. The CDR3 loop spans 17 amino acids. CDR3 DNA: TGCGCCAGCAGCCCGCCCCAACAGGGGCGGGAAACCTACGAGCAGTACTTC. The encoded protein is CASSPPQQGRETYEQYF.

V is TRBV27 and J is TRBJ1-2, with D perhaps TRBD1 (6 bases). The CDR3 sequence is 14 residues long. The V end lost 6 bases, the J end lost 8 bases, and 19 bases lay between the germline ends. Germline V gives CDR1 MNHEY, CDR2 SMNVEV (reference sequence). As DNA, the CDR3 is TGTGCCAGCAGCCCTGGGGGCGCGGGTAGGGGCTACACCTTC. Amino acid sequence: CASSPGGAGRGYTF.

V gene TRBV11-2 combines with J gene TRBJ1-2, with TRBD1 identical over 9 bases. J was trimmed by 6 bases and V by 5 bases; bases with no gene match: 7. In germline, CDR1 is SGHAT, CDR2 FQNNGV. The CDR3 spans 14 residues. DNA for the CDR3: TGTGCCAGCAGCCCCCCCCGGGACAGGGATGGCTACACCTTC. It translates to CASSPPRDRDGYTF.

The chain employs TRBV7-3 and TRBJ2-1; 9 nucleotides line up with TRBD1. V shed 5 bases and J 8 bases; nucleotides not matched to a gene: 7. The CDR3 spans 14 residues. CDR1 SGHTA and CDR2 FQGTGA come from the germline V gene. The CDR3 is CASSRRDREHEQFF. DNA for the CDR3: TGTGCCAGCAGCCGCCGGGACAGGGAACATGAGCAGTTCTTC.

This clone was seen only a few times. The chain has TRBV6-5 and TRBJ2-1; D unclear. Germline V CDR1 and CDR2: MNHEY, SVGAGI. The CDR3 has 12 amino acids. Trimming cost V 8 bases and J 13 bases, with 18 bases left between them. In DNA, the CDR3 is TGTGCCAGCGGCGCGGTCAGACGCGATCAGTTCTTC. It specifies CASGAVRRDQFF.

The CDR3 DNA sequence: TGTGCCAGTAGTATAGTGGGGGGGGAGGCGAACACCGGGGAGCTGTTTTTT. Translating gives CASSIVGGEANTGELFF. The rearrangement links TRBV19 to TRBJ2-2; 7 nucleotides line up with TRBD2. V was clipped by 1 base and J by 0 bases; unmatched bases: 5. CDR3 length: 17 residues. Germline lookup yields CDR1 LNHDA and CDR2 SQIVND (reference sequence).

The rearrangement uses TRBV7-2 and TRBJ2-5; D remains ambiguous. CDR3 length equals 13 residues. Germline assignment: CDR1 SGHTA and CDR2 FQGNSA. Trimming took off 6 bases at V and 5 bases at J, with 13 bases between the two ends. CDR3 in DNA: TGTGCCAGCAGGGCTAATCTGAGGGAGACCCAGTACTTC. Translating it yields CASRANLRETQYF.

The genes are TRBV6-6 and TRBJ1-1, with a possible D match to TRBD1 (6 bases). CDR3 length: 16 residues. Germline loops: CDR1 MNHNY, CDR2 SVGAGI (reference sequence). Deletions cut 3 bases from V and 1 base from J, with 15 bases between. The CDR3 spells CASSYRGGTTNTEAFF. Written as DNA, the CDR3 is TGTGCCAGCAGTTATCGGGGAGGGACAACGAACACTGAAGCTTTCTTT.

The J gene is TRBJ1-4, the V gene TRBV30; a possible D gene is TRBD1 (5 bases). The CDR3 consists of 13 residues. Germline loops: CDR1 GTSNPN, CDR2 SVGIG (reference sequence). V lost 0 bases, J lost 8 bases, and 10 bases lay in between. The chain's CDR3 is CAWSVREGEKLFF. For the CDR3, the DNA is TGTGCCTGGAGTGTACGGGAGGGGGAAAAACTGTTTTTT.

The chain joins TRBV5-1 to TRBJ2-7; the match to TRBD2 covers 14 bases. Germline V gene sequence: CDR1 SGHRS, CDR2 YFSETQ. CDR3 length equals 15 residues. Unmatched junction bases numbered 5, after V lost 3 bases and J lost 6 bases. CDR3: CASSSTSGRVTEQYF. CDR3 nucleotide sequence: TGCGCCAGCAGCTCGACTAGCGGGAGGGTGACCGAGCAGTACTTC.

The J gene is TRBJ2-5, the V gene TRBV5-4; D possibly corresponds to TRBD1 (7 bases). The germline V gene encodes CDR1 SGHNT and CDR2 YYREEE (reference sequence). The V end was cut by 2 bases, the J end by 2 bases, with 16 bases between. The CDR3 has 16 amino acids. CDR3: CASSFWDRGGQETQYF. In DNA, the CDR3 is TGTGCCAGCAGCTTTTGGGACAGAGGGGGGCAAGAGACCCAGTACTTC.

The chain recombines TRBV6-6 with TRBJ2-2; 7 bases are shared with TRBD1. Per germline, CDR1 MNHNY and CDR2 SVGAGI (reference sequence). Trimming at V came to 6 bases and at J to 0 bases, leaving 7 bases not matched to a gene. The CDR3 spans 16 residues. The CDR3 DNA reads TGTGCCAGCAGGCCCACAGGGGCCACGAACACCGGGGAGCTGTTTTTT. Its translation is CASRPTGATNTGELFF.

This clone was recorded a few times. J is TRBJ1-2 and V is TRBV2; 8 positions match TRBD1. This CDR3 is 17 amino acids long. V lost 7 bases and J lost 0; bases outside the gene matches: 13. Germline V gives CDR1 SNHLY, CDR2 FYNNEI. The CDR3 here is CASTSWAGQGTNYGYTF. Written as DNA, the CDR3 is TGTGCCAGCACCTCCTGGGCTGGACAGGGAACTAACTATGGCTACACCTTC.